Here is one TCR beta chain with its context. No antigen is known for it. The entry originates in a study of shared clonotypes between healthy human individuals. CD45RO-negative CD8 cells positively selected for CCR7 made up the naive population, which excluded terminally differentiated effector memory CD45RA+ cells. Sequenced by immunoSEQ multiplex PCR; TCRdb stores in-frame clones only, minus some. Here the sample spans about 2.1 million clones, under 95% being singletons. The length of the CDR3 is 14 residues. CDR1 is MGHDK and CDR2 is SYGVNS in the germline V gene. Study results and limitations: Depth of sequencing was expected to influence donor clonotype sharing.

This sequence originates from a man aged 18 to 35 in good health. Some clones in this sample may be carry-over from other donors' samples. The sequenced sample was naive CD8+ T cells from PBMCs. The genes are TRBV25-1 and TRBJ2-5; D is undetermined. The DNA end is a closer match to TRBJ2-7, so the J assignment may be wrong. The CDR3 spells CASSALSRSYEQYF. The DNA for the CDR3 is TGTGCCAGCAGTGCCCTTAGTAGGTCCTACGAGCAGTACTTC.